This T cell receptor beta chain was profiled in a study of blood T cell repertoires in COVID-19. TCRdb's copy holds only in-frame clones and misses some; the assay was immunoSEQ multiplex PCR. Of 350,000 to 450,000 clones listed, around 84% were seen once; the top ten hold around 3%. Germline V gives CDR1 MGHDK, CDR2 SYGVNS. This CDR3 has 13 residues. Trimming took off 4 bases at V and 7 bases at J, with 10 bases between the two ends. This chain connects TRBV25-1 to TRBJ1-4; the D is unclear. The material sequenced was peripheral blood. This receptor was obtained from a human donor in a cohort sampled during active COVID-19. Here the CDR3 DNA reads TGTGCCAGCAGTGGGTGGCTTGTTGAAAAACTGTTTTTT. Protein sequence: CASSGWLVEKLFF. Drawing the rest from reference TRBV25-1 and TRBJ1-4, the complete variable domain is EADIYQTPRYLVIGTGKKITLECSQTMGHDKMYWYQQDPGMELHLIHYSYGVNSTEKGDLSSESTVSRIRTEHFPLTLESARPSHTSQYLCASSGWLVEKLFFGSGTQLSVL.